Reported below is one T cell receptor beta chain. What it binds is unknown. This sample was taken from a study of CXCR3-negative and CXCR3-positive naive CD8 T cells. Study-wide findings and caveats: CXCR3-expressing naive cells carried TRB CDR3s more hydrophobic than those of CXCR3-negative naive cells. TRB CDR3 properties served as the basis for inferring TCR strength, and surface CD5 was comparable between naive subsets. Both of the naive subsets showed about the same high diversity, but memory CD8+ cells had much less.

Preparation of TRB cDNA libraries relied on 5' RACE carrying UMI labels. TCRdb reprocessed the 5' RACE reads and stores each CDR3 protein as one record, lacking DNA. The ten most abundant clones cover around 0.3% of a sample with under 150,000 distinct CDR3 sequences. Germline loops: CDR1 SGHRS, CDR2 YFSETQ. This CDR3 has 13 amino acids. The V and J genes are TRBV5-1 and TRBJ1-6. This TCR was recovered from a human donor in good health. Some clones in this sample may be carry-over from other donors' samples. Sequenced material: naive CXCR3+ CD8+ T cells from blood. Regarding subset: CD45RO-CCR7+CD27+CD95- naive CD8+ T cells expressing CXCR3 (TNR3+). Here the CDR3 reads CASSLGTGSPLHF.